These T cell receptor beta chains were read from a single sample in a study of technical replicates of blood from a handful of donors. The protocol was immunoSEQ multiplex PCR, while the TCRdb copy is restricted to in-frame clones and leaves out a portion. The repertoire holds tens of thousands of clones, with about 96% as singletons. The sample was T cells isolated from PBMCs. These receptors were taken from a human donor in good health. The CDR3 runs from the conserved cysteine through the conserved F or W. Fields, in order: J gene, clone size, V gene, D gene, CDR3 protein, CDR3 DNA. A D gene is named only where the DNA matches it firmly. Clone size is shown for a subset of rows, as once, few, many or a class of expanded clone.

>TRBJ2-2|-|TRBV29-1|-
CSVLRTVTGELFF
TGCAGCGTTCTAAGGACAGTCACCGGGGAGCTGTTTTTT
>TRBJ2-1|-|TRBV11-2|TRBD2
CASSLVGGRVYNEQFF
TGTGCCAGCAGCTTAGTCGGCGGGAGAGTGTACAATGAGCAGTTCTTC
>TRBJ2-3|-|TRBV10-3|-
CAISLSSTSGGTDTQYF
TGTGCCATCAGTCTTTCCAGCACATCGGGGGGCACAGATACGCAGTATTTT
>TRBJ1-2|-|TRBV18|TRBD1
CASSPDRDGYTF
TGTGCCAGCTCACCCGACAGGGATGGCTACACCTTC
>TRBJ1-4|-|TRBV16|-
CASSQSSGRINEKLFF
TGTGCCAGCAGCCAATCATCAGGGCGAATAAATGAAAAACTGTTTTTT
>TRBJ2-1|-|TRBV5-4|-
CASSSPPGNVEQFF
TGTGCCAGCAGCTCACCACCAGGGAACGTTGAGCAGTTCTTC
>TRBJ1-5|once|TRBV2|-
CASSEDRVQPQHF
TGTGCCAGCAGTGAAGATCGAGTTCAGCCCCAGCATTTT
>TRBJ2-7|-|TRBV5-5|-
CASRGPRVYDEQYF
TGTGCCAGCAGAGGTCCCAGGGTCTATGACGAGCAGTACTTC
>TRBJ2-7|-|TRBV6-6|-
CASRQTVYEQYF
TGTGCCAGCAGACAAACCGTTTACGAGCAGTACTTC
>TRBJ2-7|-|TRBV9|TRBD1
CASSVGDRNYEQYF
TGTGCCAGCAGCGTAGGGGACAGGAACTACGAGCAGTACTTC
>TRBJ2-3|-|TRBV7-8|TRBD2
CASSLLGLAGGGMDTQYF
TGTGCCAGCAGCTTACTGGGACTAGCGGGGGGGGGTATGGATACGCAGTATTTT
>TRBJ2-7|-|TRBV19|-
CASSWGARAGYEQYF
TGTGCCAGTTCATGGGGAGCTAGGGCGGGCTACGAGCAGTACTTC
>TRBJ2-7|-|TRBV5-1|TRBD2
CASSFGLATNEQYF
TGCGCCAGCAGCTTCGGACTAGCGACAAACGAGCAGTACTTC
>TRBJ2-7|-|TRBV7-2|TRBD2
CASSLGAGVGEQYF
TGTGCCAGCAGCTTAGGAGCGGGAGTAGGCGAGCAGTACTTC
>TRBJ2-5|-|TRBV28|-
CASSGNLAEPQETQYF
TGTGCCAGCAGTGGGAACTTAGCGGAGCCCCAAGAGACCCAGTACTTC
>TRBJ2-3|-|TRBV29-1|TRBD1
CSVAPTGGTDTQYF
TGCAGCGTTGCCCCCACAGGGGGCACAGATACGCAGTATTTT
>TRBJ1-4|-|TRBV11-3|-
CASSLNGDSNEKLFF
TGTGCCAGCAGCTTAAATGGAGATAGTAATGAAAAACTGTTTTTT
>TRBJ2-5|-|TRBV7-3|TRBD2
CASSLLGGGETQYF
TGTGCCAGCAGCTTATTGGGCGGGGGAGAGACCCAGTACTTC
>TRBJ1-1|-|TRBV2|TRBD1
CASKEGARNTEAFF
TGTGCCAGCAAGGAGGGGGCGCGGAACACTGAAGCTTTCTTT
>TRBJ1-1|-|TRBV6-6|TRBD1
CASRGRGRNTEAFF
TGTGCCAGCAGGGGCAGGGGGCGAAACACTGAAGCTTTCTTT
>TRBJ2-7|-|TRBV5-4|TRBD2
CASSSLAGVSYEQYF
TGTGCCAGCAGCTCTCTAGCGGGGGTCTCCTACGAGCAGTACTTC
>TRBJ2-1|-|TRBV7-2|TRBD2
CASSLVAGASYNEQFF
TGTGCCAGCAGCTTGGTAGCGGGAGCATCCTACAATGAGCAGTTCTTC
>TRBJ2-3|-|TRBV7-3|TRBD2
CASSLKGRSNMGTSGIAVDTQYF
TGTGCCAGCAGCTTAAAGGGCAGGTCAAATATGGGGACTAGCGGGATTGCGGTAGATACGCAGTATTTT
>TRBJ1-4|-|TRBV7-8|-
CASSLTGLAGNEKLFF
TGTGCCAGCAGCCTTACAGGGTTAGCGGGTAATGAAAAACTGTTTTTT
>TRBJ2-2|-|TRBV6-5|-
CASSFTGENTGELFF
TGTGCCAGCAGTTTCACAGGAGAGAACACCGGGGAGCTGTTTTTT
>TRBJ2-5|-|TRBV5-1|-
CASSLGPSDQETQYF
TGCGCCAGCAGCTTGGGGCCCAGCGACCAAGAGACCCAGTACTTC
>TRBJ2-7|-|TRBV2|TRBD1
CASTTKGQGAYEQYF
TGTGCCAGTACTACTAAGGGACAGGGGGCTTACGAGCAGTACTTC
>TRBJ2-5|-|TRBV28|-
CASSQGSEETQYF
TGTGCCAGCAGCCAGGGTTCGGAAGAGACCCAGTACTTC
>TRBJ1-2|-|TRBV4-1|TRBD1
CASRLGTGANYGYTF
TGCGCCAGCAGGCTCGGGACAGGGGCTAACTATGGCTACACCTTC
>TRBJ2-7|-|TRBV27|-
CASSLNRLDEQYF
TGTGCCAGCAGTTTAAACAGGCTCGACGAGCAGTACTTC
>TRBJ2-1|-|TRBV9|TRBD2
CASSVAGGNEQFF
TGTGCCAGCAGCGTAGCGGGGGGTAATGAGCAGTTCTTC
>TRBJ1-5|-|TRBV9|TRBD1
CASSEGTGGFQPQHF
TGTGCCAGCAGCGAGGGGACAGGGGGCTTTCAGCCCCAGCATTTT